The sequence of this T cell receptor (beta chain) was determined in a study of Graves' ophthalmopathy and Graves' hyperthyroidism (dated by TCRdb to the late 2010s). A note on the overall study: Hyperthyroidism was defined as stable when no progression to ophthalmopathy occurred within 18 months of follow-up. To tell Graves' ophthalmopathy apart from Graves' hyperthyroidism, and to predict which patients would progress to ophthalmopathy, the study relied on TCR beta repertoire signatures. In total, approximately 130 blood samples were TCR-sequenced: approximately 40 ophthalmopathy, about 75 hyperthyroidism and some 17 hyperthyroidism-to-ophthalmopathy patients. To explore V-J signatures that separate ophthalmopathy from hyperthyroidism, a discovery set of about 96 patients was enrolled, consisting of 40 to 45 with ophthalmopathy and fewer than 60 with stable hyperthyroidism. The independent validation cohort included 20 or so hyperthyroidism patients plus 17 patients who later progressed from hyperthyroidism to ophthalmopathy. In roughly 6 hyperthyroidism patients, T-cell repertoires of thyroid tissue and blood were compared. After sampling, hyperthyroidism patients received methimazole starting at 30 mg daily, and ophthalmopathy patients received high-dose intravenous methylprednisolone.

The CDR3 numbers 13 residues from cysteine through phenylalanine. CDR3 DNA only is kept here, 39 bases in frame from base 1. V loses 5 bases of germline sequence and J loses 3 bases, and the interval between the two ends is 11 bases. The germline V gene (reference sequence) provides CDR1 LNHNV and CDR2 YYDKDF. The table lists this clonotype with many counts. Its antigen is not yet known. Per-nucleotide qualities are absent, and no much larger clonotype sits a single base away. Results the study describes overall, beyond this receptor: No statistical method was used to predetermine the sample size, and group allocation was not hidden from the investigators. Ophthalmopathy was separated from stable hyperthyroidism by the 13-signature model with more than 85% sensitivity and around 81% specificity in cross-validation and with 80%/75% in the test set. In validation, the model predicted ophthalmopathy progression with over 60% sensitivity and 72.22% specificity; some 13 predicted patients were CT-confirmed with GO in a median of 6.5 months. Among expanded thyroid clonotypes with frequency above 0.001, most also showed up in blood, which suggests that blood repertoires may reflect the thyroid immune response.

For repertoire sequencing, the TCR beta CDR3 regions were amplified from RNA transcripts. A first-round RT-PCR used HTBI primers with the Qiagen OneStep RT-PCR kit, followed by a second-round multiplex PCR, size selection and purification. Libraries were sequenced paired-end with 100 bp reads on an Illumina HiSeq2000. As for the original processing: SOAPnuke was used to process the reads, removing any read that contained adapters or uncalled bases, had a mean Phred below 15, or lacked an exact match to the constant primer or identifier. COPE v1.2.5 was used to merge the high-quality paired reads. Clonotypes were defined as unique nucleotide sequences and were aligned to IMGT TRB V, D and J references using MiTCR v1.1. Only V-J combinations with frequency above 0.0001 were analysed, covering 99% to 99.2% of repertoires. A TCR clonal expansion and chaos score per V-J combination was defined as the ratio of F50 clonal expansion to chaos observed in the TCRdist matrix. Welch's t-statistics and random forest were used to reduce the features to 10 to 15 V-J combinations, which were then used as input to a naive Bayes classifier. Thyroid-blood repertoire similarity was quantified with the Morisita-Horn index. In TCRdb, the public reads were trimmed at Q25 with fastp and aligned with MiXCR, with productive beta chains retained. Entries that share a CDR3 protein sequence are merged under the most common genes and DNA. TCRdb's processing, not the authors', yielded these V and J calls. This sample has over a million distinct CDR3 sequences in its table, and roughly two fifths of those were observed once. The ten largest clonotypes hold 11% of the sample.

Hyperthyroidism patients were newly diagnosed, with disease duration under 2 months, and aged 18 to 65 years. Patients with other autoimmune diseases, uncontrolled infections, pregnancy or lactation were excluded. Clinical symptoms, serum thyroxine, TRAb, thyroid ultrasound and orbital computed tomography were used for diagnosis. Trizol reagent was used to extract the total RNA, and its quality was then checked on an Agilent 2100 Bioanalyzer. The receptor comes from an adult man with Graves' hyperthyroidism. Sequenced input: peripheral blood or thyroid tissue (not recorded which). Recombination joined TRBV15 with TRBJ2-7; TRBD2 is perhaps the D gene, given 6 matching bases. The CDR3 has the sequence CATSLAAGYEQYF. The nucleotide sequence is TGTGCCACCAGCTTAGCAGCGGGCTACGAGCAGTACTTC.